The rows below give T cell receptor beta chains drawn from one sample of a study of T cells after posttransplantation cyclophosphamide. Clones were read by immunoSEQ multiplex PCR, and TCRdb kept only the in-frame ones, dropping some. This sample carries 66,000 or so clones, approximately 92% of them seen once, and the ten largest clones take 2.5% to 3%. The material sequenced was PBMCs. The receptors come from a woman aged 25 to 39 in good health and a related stem cell transplant donor. Each CDR3 is given with its conserved first and last residue. The D gene is left open where the match is weak. A clone size is listed for some rows: how often the clone was seen (once, few, many), or a class if it is expanded.

V,J,D,size,CDR3,DNA
TRBV7-9,TRBJ2-7,NA,NA,CASSSPRKSSYEQYF,TGTGCCAGCAGCTCTCCCAGGAAGAGCTCCTACGAGCAGTACTTC
TRBV7-8,TRBJ2-3,NA,NA,CASSWGGGTADTQYF,TGTGCCAGCAGCTGGGGCGGGGGGACAGCAGATACGCAGTATTTT
TRBV4-3,TRBJ1-6,TRBD1,NA,CASSQTPGTGYSPLHF,TGCGCCAGCAGCCAAACCCCCGGGACAGGGTATTCACCCCTCCACTTT
TRBV5-1,TRBJ2-7,NA,once,CASSLVRSYEQYF,TGCGCCAGCAGCTTGGTGCGATCCTACGAGCAGTACTTC
TRBV19,TRBJ1-6,NA,NA,CASTGTNNSPLHF,TGTGCCAGTACGGGGACAAATAATTCACCCCTCCACTTT
TRBV28,TRBJ2-5,TRBD2,NA,CASSLGLAGGIGETQYF,TGTGCCAGCAGTTTGGGACTAGCGGGGGGGATAGGCGAGACCCAGTACTTC
TRBV4-2,TRBJ2-3,NA,NA,CASSQVGSTDTQYF,TGTGCCAGCAGCCAAGTAGGGAGCACAGATACGCAGTATTTT
TRBV4-1,TRBJ1-5,NA,NA,CASGWAARGQPQHF,TGCGCCAGCGGATGGGCAGCCCGGGGTCAGCCCCAGCATTTT
TRBV7-2,TRBJ2-7,NA,NA,CASSQDKGGTYEQYF,TGTGCCAGCAGCCAGGATAAGGGAGGAACCTACGAGCAGTACTTC
TRBV5-1,TRBJ1-2,NA,NA,CASRSGNYGYTF,TGCGCCAGCAGGAGCGGCAACTATGGCTACACCTTC
TRBV7-9,TRBJ2-5,TRBD1,NA,CASSTPGQGRQETQYF,TGTGCCAGCAGCACCCCGGGACAGGGGCGTCAAGAGACCCAGTACTTC
TRBV30,TRBJ2-5,TRBD2,NA,CAWGAGETQYF,TGTGCCTGGGGAGCGGGGGAGACCCAGTACTTC
TRBV7-2,TRBJ2-7,NA,NA,CASSLMVGGNYEQYF,TGTGCCAGCAGCCTAATGGTCGGAGGAAACTACGAGCAGTACTTC
TRBV11-3,TRBJ2-2,TRBD1,NA,CASSSQGSGELFF,TGTGCCAGCAGCTCACAGGGGTCCGGGGAGCTGTTTTTT
TRBV5-5,TRBJ2-7,NA,NA,CASSPNSRDTYEQYF,TGTGCCAGCAGCCCGAACTCCAGGGATACCTACGAGCAGTACTTC
TRBV4-2,TRBJ1-2,NA,NA,CASSQQGSYTF,TGTGCCAGCAGCCAGCAGGGGTCCTACACCTTC
TRBV19,TRBJ1-1,NA,NA,CASTSSLGRNTEAFF,TGTGCCAGTACCTCATCATTAGGACGGAACACTGAAGCTTTCTTT